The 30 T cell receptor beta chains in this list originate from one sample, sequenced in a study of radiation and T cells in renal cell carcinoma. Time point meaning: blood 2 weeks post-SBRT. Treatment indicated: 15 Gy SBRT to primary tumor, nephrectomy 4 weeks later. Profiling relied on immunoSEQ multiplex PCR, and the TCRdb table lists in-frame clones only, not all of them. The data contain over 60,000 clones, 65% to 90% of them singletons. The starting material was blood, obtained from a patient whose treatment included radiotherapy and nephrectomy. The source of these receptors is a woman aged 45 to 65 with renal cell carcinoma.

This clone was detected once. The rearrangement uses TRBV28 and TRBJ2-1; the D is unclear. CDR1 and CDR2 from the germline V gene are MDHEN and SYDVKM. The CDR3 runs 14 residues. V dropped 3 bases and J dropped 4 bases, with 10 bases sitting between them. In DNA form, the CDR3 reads TGTGCCAGCAGTTTTTCCCCAGGATACAATGAGCAGTTCTTC. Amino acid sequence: CASSFSPGYNEQFF.

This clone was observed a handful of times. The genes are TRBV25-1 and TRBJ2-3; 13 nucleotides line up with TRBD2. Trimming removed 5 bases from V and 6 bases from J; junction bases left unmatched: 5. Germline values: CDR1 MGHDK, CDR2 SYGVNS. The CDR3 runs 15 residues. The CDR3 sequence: CASSRTSGSRDTQYF. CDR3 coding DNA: TGTGCCAGCAGTCGGACTAGCGGGAGTAGGGATACGCAGTATTTT.

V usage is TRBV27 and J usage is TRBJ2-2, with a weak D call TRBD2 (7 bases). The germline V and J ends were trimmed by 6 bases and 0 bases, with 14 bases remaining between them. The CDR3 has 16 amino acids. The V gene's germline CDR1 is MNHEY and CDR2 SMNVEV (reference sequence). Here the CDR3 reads CASRDSGDPNTGELFF. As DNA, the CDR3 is TGTGCCAGCAGGGACAGCGGGGACCCGAACACCGGGGAGCTGTTTTTT.

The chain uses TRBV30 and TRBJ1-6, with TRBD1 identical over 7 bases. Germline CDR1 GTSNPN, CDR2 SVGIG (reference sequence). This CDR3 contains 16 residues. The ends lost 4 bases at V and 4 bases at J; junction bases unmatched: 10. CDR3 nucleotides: TGTGCCTGGACCGGGACAGCCCTTTATTATAATTCACCCCTCCACTTT. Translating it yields CAWTGTALYYNSPLHF.

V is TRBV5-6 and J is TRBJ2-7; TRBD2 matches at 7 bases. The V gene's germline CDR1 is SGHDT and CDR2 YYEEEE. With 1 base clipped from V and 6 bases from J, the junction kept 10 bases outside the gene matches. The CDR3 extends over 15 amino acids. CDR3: CASSLSPSGGVEQYF. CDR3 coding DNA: TGTGCCAGCAGCTTGTCGCCTAGCGGTGGGGTCGAGCAGTACTTC.

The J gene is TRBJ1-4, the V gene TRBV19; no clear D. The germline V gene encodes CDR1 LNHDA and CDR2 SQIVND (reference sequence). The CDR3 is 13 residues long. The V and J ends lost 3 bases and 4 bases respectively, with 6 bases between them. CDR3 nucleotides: TGTGCCAGTAGTATCCTGATTAATGAAAAACTGTTTTTT. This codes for CASSILINEKLFF.

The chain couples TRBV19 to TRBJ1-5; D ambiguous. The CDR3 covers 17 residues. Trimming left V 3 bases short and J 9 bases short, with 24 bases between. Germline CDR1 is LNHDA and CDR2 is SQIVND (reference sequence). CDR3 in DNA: TGTGCCAGTAGTATCGCAGGCGTGACCTCGGGGATCGCGCCCCAGCATTTT. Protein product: CASSIAGVTSGIAPQHF.

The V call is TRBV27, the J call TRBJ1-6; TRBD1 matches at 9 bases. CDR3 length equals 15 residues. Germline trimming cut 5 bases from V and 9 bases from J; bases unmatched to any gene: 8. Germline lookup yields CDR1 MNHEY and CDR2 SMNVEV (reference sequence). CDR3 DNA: TGTGCCAGCAGTACCACCGGGACAGGGTCTTCACCCCTCCACTTT. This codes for CASSTTGTGSSPLHF.

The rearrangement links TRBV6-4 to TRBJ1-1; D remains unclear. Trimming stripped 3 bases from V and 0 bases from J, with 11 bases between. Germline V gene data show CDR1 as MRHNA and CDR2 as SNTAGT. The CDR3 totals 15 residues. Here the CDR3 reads CASSDMGQVNTEAFF. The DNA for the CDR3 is TGTGCCAGCAGTGATATGGGCCAGGTGAACACTGAAGCTTTCTTT.

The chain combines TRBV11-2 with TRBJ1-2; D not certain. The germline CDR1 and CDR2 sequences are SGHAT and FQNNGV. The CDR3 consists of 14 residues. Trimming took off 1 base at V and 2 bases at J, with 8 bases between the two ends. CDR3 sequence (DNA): TGTGCCAGCAGCTTAGCCATAGAGAACTATGGCTACACCTTC. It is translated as CASSLAIENYGYTF. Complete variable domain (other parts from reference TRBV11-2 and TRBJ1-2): EAGVAQSPRYKIIEKRQSVAFWCNPISGHATLYWYQQILGQGPKLLIQFQNNGVVDDSQLPKDRFSAERLKGVDSTLKIQPAKLEDSAVYLCASSLAIENYGYTFGSGTRLTVV.

The CDR3 loop reads CASSQVLGAPNTEAFF. Written as DNA, the CDR3 is TGCGCCAGCAGCCAAGTTCTTGGCGCGCCAAACACTGAAGCTTTCTTT. The rearrangement uses TRBV4-1 and TRBJ1-1; D is unclear. Germline CDR1 and CDR2: MGHRA and YSYEKL. The CDR3 totals 16 residues. Trimming stripped 1 base from V and 2 bases from J, with 14 bases between.

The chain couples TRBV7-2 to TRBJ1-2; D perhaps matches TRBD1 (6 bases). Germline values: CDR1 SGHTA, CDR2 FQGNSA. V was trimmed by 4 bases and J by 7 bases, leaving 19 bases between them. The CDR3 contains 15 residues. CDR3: CASSSTLGGSIGYTF. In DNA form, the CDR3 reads TGTGCCAGCAGCTCAACCCTGGGGGGCTCGATTGGCTACACCTTC.

The CDR3 DNA follows: TGCGCCAGCAGCTTGGGTGGCAGCGGGACTGAAGCTTTCTTT. Its translation: CASSLGGSGTEAFF. The chain recombines TRBV5-1 with TRBJ1-1; D remains ambiguous. The CDR3 covers 14 residues. CDR1 SGHRS and CDR2 YFSETQ come from the germline V gene. V lost 0 bases, J lost 5 bases, and 11 bases lay in between. The full variable domain, rest sourced from reference TRBV5-1 and TRBJ1-1, is KAGVTQTPRYLIKTRGQQVTLSCSPISGHRSVSWYQQTPGQGLQFLFEYFSETQRNKGNFPGRFSGRQFSNSRSEMNVSTLELGDSALYLCASSLGGSGTEAFFGQGTRLTVV.

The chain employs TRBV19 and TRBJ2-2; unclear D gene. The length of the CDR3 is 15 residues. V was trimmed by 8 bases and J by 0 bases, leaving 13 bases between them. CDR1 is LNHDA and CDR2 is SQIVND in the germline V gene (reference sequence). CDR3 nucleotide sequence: TGTGCCAGTCCCAGGCCAGCGACGAACACCGGGGAGCTGTTTTTT. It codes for CASPRPATNTGELFF.

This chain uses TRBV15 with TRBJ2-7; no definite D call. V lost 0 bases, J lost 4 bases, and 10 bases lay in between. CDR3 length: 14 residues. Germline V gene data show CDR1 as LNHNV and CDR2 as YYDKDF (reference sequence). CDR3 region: CATSRDSGIYEQYF. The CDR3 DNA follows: TGTGCCACCAGCAGAGACTCGGGCATATACGAGCAGTACTTC.

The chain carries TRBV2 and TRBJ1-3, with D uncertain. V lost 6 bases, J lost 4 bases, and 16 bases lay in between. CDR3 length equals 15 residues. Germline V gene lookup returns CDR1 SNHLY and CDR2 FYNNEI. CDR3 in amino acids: CASSLGPAGGNTIYF. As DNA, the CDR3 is TGTGCCAGCAGCCTCGGGCCCGCTGGGGGAAACACCATATATTTT.

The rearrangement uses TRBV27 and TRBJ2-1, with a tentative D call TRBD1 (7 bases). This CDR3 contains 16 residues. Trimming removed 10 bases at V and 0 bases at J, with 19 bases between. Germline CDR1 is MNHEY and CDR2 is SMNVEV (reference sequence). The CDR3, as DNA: TGTGCCACCACGCGGGACAGAACGAGCTCCTACAATGAGCAGTTCTTC. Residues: CATTRDRTSSYNEQFF.

The CDR3 DNA is TGTGCCAGCAGCCCCGAGGCAGGGTCCTACGAGCAGTACTTC. It codes for CASSPEAGSYEQYF. J is TRBJ2-7 and V is TRBV7-8; D might be TRBD1 (5 bases). This CDR3 spans 14 amino acids. V was clipped by 5 bases and J by 1 base, with 12 bases between them. The germline gives CDR1 SGHVS, CDR2 FQNEAQ.

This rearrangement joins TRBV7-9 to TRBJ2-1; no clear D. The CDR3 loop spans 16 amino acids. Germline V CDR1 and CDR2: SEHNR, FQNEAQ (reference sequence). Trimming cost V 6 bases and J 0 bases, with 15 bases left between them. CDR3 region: CASSHTAGSSYNEQFF. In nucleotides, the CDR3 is TGTGCCAGCAGTCACACAGCAGGTTCCTCCTACAATGAGCAGTTCTTC. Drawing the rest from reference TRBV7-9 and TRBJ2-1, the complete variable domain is DTGVSQNPRHKITKRGQNVTFRCDPISEHNRLYWYRQTLGQGPEFLTYFQNEAQLEKSRLLSDRFSAERPKGSFSTLEIQRTEQGDSAMYLCASSHTAGSSYNEQFFGPGTRLTVL.

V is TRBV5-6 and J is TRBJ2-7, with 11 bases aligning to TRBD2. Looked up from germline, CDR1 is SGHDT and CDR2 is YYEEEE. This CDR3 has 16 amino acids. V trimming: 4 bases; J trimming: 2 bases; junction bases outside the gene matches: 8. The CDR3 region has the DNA TGTGCCAGCAGCCTCATAGCGGGAGGGCGAACCTACGAGCAGTACTTC. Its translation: CASSLIAGGRTYEQYF. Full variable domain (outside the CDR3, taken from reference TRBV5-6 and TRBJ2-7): DAGVTQSPTHLIKTRGQQVTLRCSPKSGHDTVSWYQQALGQGPQFIFQYYEEEERQRGNFPDRFSGHQFPNYSSELNVNALLLGDSALYLCASSLIAGGRTYEQYFGPGTRLTVT.

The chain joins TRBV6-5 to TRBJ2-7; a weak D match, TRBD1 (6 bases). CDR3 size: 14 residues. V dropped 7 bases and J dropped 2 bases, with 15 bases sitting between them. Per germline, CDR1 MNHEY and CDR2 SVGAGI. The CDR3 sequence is CASKPGAVPYEQYF. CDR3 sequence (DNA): TGTGCCAGCAAACCAGGGGCAGTACCCTACGAGCAGTACTTC.

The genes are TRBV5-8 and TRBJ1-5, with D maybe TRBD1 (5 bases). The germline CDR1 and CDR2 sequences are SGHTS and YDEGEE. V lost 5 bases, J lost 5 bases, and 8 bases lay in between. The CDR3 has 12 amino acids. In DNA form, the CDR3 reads TGTGCCAGCAGTTACAGGTATCAGCCCCAGCATTTT. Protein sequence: CASSYRYQPQHF.

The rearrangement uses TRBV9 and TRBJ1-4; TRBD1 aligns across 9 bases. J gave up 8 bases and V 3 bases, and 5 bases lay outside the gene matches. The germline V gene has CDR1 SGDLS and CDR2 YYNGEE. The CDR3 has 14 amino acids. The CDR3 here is CASSEGQGGEKLFF. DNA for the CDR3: TGTGCCAGCAGCGAGGGACAGGGTGGGGAAAAACTGTTTTTT. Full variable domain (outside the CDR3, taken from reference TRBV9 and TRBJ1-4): DSGVTQTPKHLITATGQRVTLRCSPRSGDLSVYWYQQSLDQGLQFLIQYYNGEERAKGNILERFSAQQFPDLHSELNLSSLELGDSALYFCASSEGQGGEKLFFGSGTQLSVL.

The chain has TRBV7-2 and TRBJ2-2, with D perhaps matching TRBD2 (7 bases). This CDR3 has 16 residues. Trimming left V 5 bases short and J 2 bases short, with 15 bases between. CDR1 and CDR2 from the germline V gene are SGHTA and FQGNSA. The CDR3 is CASSPRGGANTGELFF. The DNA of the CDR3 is TGTGCCAGCAGCCCGAGAGGGGGGGCCAACACCGGGGAGCTGTTTTTT.

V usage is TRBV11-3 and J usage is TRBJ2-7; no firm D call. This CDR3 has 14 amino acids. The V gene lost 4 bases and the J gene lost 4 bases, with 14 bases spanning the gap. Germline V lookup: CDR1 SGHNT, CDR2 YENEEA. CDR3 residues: CASSSTSKPYEQYF. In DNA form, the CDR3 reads TGTGCCAGCAGCTCAACGTCCAAGCCTTACGAGCAGTACTTC.

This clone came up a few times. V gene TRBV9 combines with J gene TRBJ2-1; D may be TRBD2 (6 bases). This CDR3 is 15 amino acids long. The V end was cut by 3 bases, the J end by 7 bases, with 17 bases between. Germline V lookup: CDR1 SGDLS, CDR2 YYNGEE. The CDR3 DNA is TGTGCCAGCAGCGCCACGGGCGGGATCTTTAATGAGCAGTTCTTC. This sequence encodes CASSATGGIFNEQFF.

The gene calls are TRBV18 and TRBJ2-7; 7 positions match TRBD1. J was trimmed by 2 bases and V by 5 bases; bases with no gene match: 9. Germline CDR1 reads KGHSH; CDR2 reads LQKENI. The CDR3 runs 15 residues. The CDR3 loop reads CASSARTGEPYEQYF. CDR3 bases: TGTGCCAGCTCAGCGAGGACAGGAGAACCCTACGAGCAGTACTTC. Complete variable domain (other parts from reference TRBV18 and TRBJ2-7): NAGVMQNPRHLVRRRGQEARLRCSPMKGHSHVYWYRQLPEEGLKFMVYLQKENIIDESGMPKERFSAEFPKEGPSILRIQQVVRGDSAAYFCASSARTGEPYEQYFGPGTRLTVT.

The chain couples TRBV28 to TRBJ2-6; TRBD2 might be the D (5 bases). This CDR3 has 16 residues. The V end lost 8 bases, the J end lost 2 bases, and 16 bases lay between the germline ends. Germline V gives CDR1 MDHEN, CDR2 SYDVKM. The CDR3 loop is CASRTEEVTGANVLTF. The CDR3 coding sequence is TGTGCCAGCCGCACGGAGGAGGTGACTGGGGCCAACGTCCTGACTTTC.

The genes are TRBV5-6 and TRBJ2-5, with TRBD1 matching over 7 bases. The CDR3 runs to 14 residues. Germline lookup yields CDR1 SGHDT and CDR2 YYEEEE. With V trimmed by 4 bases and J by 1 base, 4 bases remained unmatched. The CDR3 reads CASSPTGTQETQYF. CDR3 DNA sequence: TGTGCCAGCAGCCCGACAGGGACCCAAGAGACCCAGTACTTC.

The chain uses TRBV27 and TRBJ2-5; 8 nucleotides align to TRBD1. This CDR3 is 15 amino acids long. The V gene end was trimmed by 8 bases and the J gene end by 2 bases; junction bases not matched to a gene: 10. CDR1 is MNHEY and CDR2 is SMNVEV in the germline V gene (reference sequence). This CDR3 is CASAQYRGIQETQYF. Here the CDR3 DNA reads TGTGCCAGCGCCCAGTACAGGGGGATACAAGAGACCCAGTACTTC.